This T cell receptor (beta chain) was documented in a study of spatial heterogeneity in lung cancer. Study in general: Detected sequences consistently included more beta-chain ones than alpha-chain ones. Bulk RNA-seq from matched material yielded a T cell module score that correlated strongly with TCR transcript counts in tumor regions. Study-wide results and caveats: One measure, the expanded intratumoral alpha and beta TCR count, tracked tumor mutation counts.

This clonotype has at least ten counts. Its target is unknown. The time point is: sample taken at primary tumor resection. Researchers sequenced whole RNA taken from tumor, nontumor lung or frozen PBMC without sorting. Each TCR cDNA molecule bore a unique molecular identifier. TCRdb called the 5' RACE reads again in MiXCR, with one record for every CDR3 protein. Here the sample spans 6,000 to 8,000 distinct CDR3 sequences, 6.5% to 7.5% being singletons. V lost 3 bases to trimming and J lost 14 bases, with 9 bases between them. This CDR3 contains 10 residues. This sequence originates from a female donor with early-stage non-small cell lung cancer. The chain combines TRBV23-1 with TRBJ2-3; D uncertain. TRBV23-1 is an ORF for which the function is uncertain. The specimen was lung tumor tissue, collected at surgery. The CDR3 protein is CASSHRIGYF. The CDR3 DNA follows: TGCGCCAGCAGTCACAGGATTGGGTATTTT.